Given below is one T cell receptor (beta chain) in context. The method was immunoSEQ multiplex PCR; TCRdb's version includes in-frame clones alone and lacks a portion of them. The profile covers roughly 300,000 clones, with around 87% appearing a single time and approximately 8% taken by the ten largest. Trimming cost V 1 base and J 7 bases, with 11 bases left between them. The CDR3 consists of 15 residues. Germline V lookup: CDR1 MGHRA, CDR2 YSYEKL. This entry comes from a study of blood T cell repertoires in COVID-19. The TCR was taken from a woman between 45 and 65 years old who had recovered from COVID-19. Sample: peripheral blood. The rearrangement uses TRBV4-1 and TRBJ1-6; D uncertain. The CDR3 sequence is CASSQVGWPNSPLHF. The CDR3 DNA is TGCGCCAGCAGCCAAGTTGGTTGGCCGAATTCACCCCTCCACTTT.